This entry is about one T cell receptor (beta chain). Its antigen is not known. The CDR3 length is 16 residues. The V end was cut by 1 base, the J end by 0 bases, with 14 bases between. Per germline, CDR1 SGHTS and CDR2 YDEGEE. This sample stems from a study of shared clonotypes between healthy human individuals. Study outcomes and limitations: Relative to their counterparts shared across all four donors, non-shared clonotypes exhibited diminished generation probabilities. Expectations were that clonotype sharing among donors would be affected by sequencing depth.

Deep level was the assay's run setting. Measured with immunoSEQ multiplex PCR; TCRdb has only the in-frame clones, and not every one. Seen here are around 2.1 million clones, around 95% observed once, and the top ten hold 0.13%. Splitting the CD4+ cells yielded a CD45RA+ naive subset and a CD45RA-negative memory subset. The rearrangement links TRBV5-8 to TRBJ2-7; D is possibly TRBD2 (6 bases). The sequence was collected from a man aged 18 to 35 in good health. What was sequenced was naive CD4+ T cells sorted from blood. Subset noted: CD45RA+ positively selected. CDR3 amino acids: CASSLLWGLSSYEQYF. The CDR3 DNA sequence: TGTGCCAGCAGCTTGTTGTGGGGACTGAGCTCCTACGAGCAGTACTTC.